The 23 T cell receptor beta chains reported below all come from one sample, sequenced in a study of blood T cells in healthy people across ages. Next came a second PCR, run for roughly 6 to 11 cycles, which used a sample-barcoded 5' primer along with a J-beta primer mix. TCRdb recomputed calls from the 5' RACE reads with MiXCR, one row per CDR3 protein. The sample yields about 570,000 distinct CDR3 sequences, approximately 27% seen once. The specimen sequenced was blood. All receptors derive from an older woman in good health.

This clonotype showed up just a few times. The CDR3 DNA reads TGTGCCAGCAGCGTAGCTGGGGGAACCCTCCATGGCTACACCTTC. This sequence encodes CASSVAGGTLHGYTF. The gene calls are TRBV9 and TRBJ1-2, with D maybe TRBD1 (5 bases). Trimming took 0 bases from V and 6 from J, leaving 15 bases between them. The CDR3 extends over 15 amino acids. Germline-derived CDR1 and CDR2 are SGDLS and YYNGEE. The whole variable domain, filled in from reference TRBV9 and TRBJ1-2, reads DSGVTQTPKHLITATGQRVTLRCSPRSGDLSVYWYQQSLDQGLQFLIQYYNGEERAKGNILERFSAQQFPDLHSELNLSSLELGDSALYFCASSVAGGTLHGYTFGSGTRLTVV.

The chain combines TRBV4-3 with TRBJ1-2; D may be TRBD1 (5 bases). The germline V gene encodes CDR1 LGHNA and CDR2 YSLEER. The CDR3 runs to 14 residues. V lost 4 bases, J lost 1 base, and 10 bases lay in between. CDR3 DNA sequence: TGCGCCAGCAGCCCCGAGGGGTATAACTATGGCTACACCTTC. Residues: CASSPEGYNYGYTF.

This clonotype was counted ten times or more. This chain joins TRBV7-2 and TRBJ2-7, with a tentative D call TRBD2 (5 bases). The CDR3 consists of 14 residues. Germline lookup yields CDR1 SGHTA and CDR2 FQGNSA. V was shortened by 2 bases and J by 2 bases, with 10 bases between the two germline ends. CDR3 in amino acids: CASSLNQRTYEQYF. The CDR3 bases are TGTGCCAGCAGCTTAAACCAGCGGACCTACGAGCAGTACTTC.

Concerning this clonotype: One end of the junction varies from germline; a read error may be responsible. The chain is built from TRBV7-9 and TRBJ1-4; weak D call: TRBD1 (5 bases). In germline, CDR1 is SEHNR, CDR2 FQNEAQ (reference sequence). The length of the CDR3 is 15 residues. The CDR3 reads CVSSLGGGVGEKLFF. The CDR3 DNA sequence: TGTGTCAGCAGCTTAGGCGGAGGGGTTGGTGAAAAACTGTTTTTT.

This chain links TRBV5-1 with TRBJ2-2; 9 bases are shared with TRBD1. The germline CDR1 and CDR2 sequences are SGHRS and YFSETQ. J lost 2 bases, V lost 5 bases, and 7 bases had no gene match. CDR3 length: 16 residues. This chain's CDR3 is CASRDDRGLNTGELFF. The CDR3 DNA reads TGCGCCAGCAGAGATGACAGGGGGTTAAACACCGGGGAGCTGTTTTTT.

In its sample, this clonotype was seen a few times. This rearrangement joins TRBV7-3 to TRBJ2-1, with D perhaps matching TRBD1 or TRBD2 (5 bases each). The germline CDR1 and CDR2 sequences are SGHTA and FQGTGA. V lost 5 bases, J lost 9 bases, and 14 bases lay in between. There are 13 residues in the CDR3. This CDR3 is CASSLTGTSEQFF. CDR3 in DNA: TGTGCCAGCAGCCTCACGGGGACCAGTGAGCAGTTCTTC. The full variable domain, completed using reference TRBV7-3 and TRBJ2-1, is GAGVSQTPSNKVTEKGKYVELRCDPISGHTALYWYRQSLGQGPEFLIYFQGTGAADDSGLPNDRFFAVRPEGSVSTLKIQRTERGDSAVYLCASSLTGTSEQFFGPGTRLTVL.

The rearrangement links TRBV19 to TRBJ2-7, with 8 bases lining up with TRBD1. This CDR3 has 14 residues. V shed 4 bases, J shed 6 bases, and the junction held 8 bases outside the gene matches. CDR1 is LNHDA, CDR2 SQIVND, per germline (reference sequence). The CDR3 DNA follows: TGTGCCAGTAGTACGACAGGGGTCCCCCTCGAGCAGTACTTC. It specifies CASSTTGVPLEQYF.

This clonotype was counted at least ten times. The rearrangement links TRBV7-9 to TRBJ2-7; no reliable D call. The CDR3 has 14 residues. The V end was cut by 1 base, the J end by 4 bases, with 11 bases between. CDR1 SEHNR and CDR2 FQNEAQ come from the germline V gene (reference sequence). The CDR3 loop reads CASSLGIGPYEQYF. The CDR3 nucleotides are TGTGCCAGCAGCTTAGGTATAGGGCCTTACGAGCAGTACTTC.

This clonotype was observed a few times. J is TRBJ1-2 and V is TRBV11-2; 10 bases match TRBD1. Looked up from germline, CDR1 is SGHAT and CDR2 is FQNNGV. The CDR3 sequence is 15 residues long. V lost 4 bases to trimming and J lost 1 base; unmatched junction nucleotides: 3. The CDR3 reads CASSSGTGDNYGYTF. CDR3 nucleotides: TGTGCCAGCAGCTCCGGGACAGGGGATAACTATGGCTACACCTTC.

This chain uses TRBV7-2 with TRBJ2-1; D uncertain. This CDR3 has 16 amino acids. Germline values: CDR1 SGHTA, CDR2 FQGNSA. The ends were cut back, 5 bases at V and 5 bases at J, with 19 bases in the middle. The CDR3 spells CASSPLTSVGNNEQFF. DNA of the CDR3: TGTGCCAGCAGCCCCCTGACCTCAGTGGGCAACAATGAGCAGTTCTTC.

This clonotype has more than one count but fewer than ten. The rearrangement joins TRBV6-1 to TRBJ2-5; weak D call: TRBD1 (7 bases). Germline V lookup: CDR1 MNHNS, CDR2 SASEGT. V was clipped by 4 bases and J by 7 bases, with 13 bases between them. This CDR3 region has 13 residues. The CDR3 spells CASSAIQGGTQYF. Written as DNA, the CDR3 is TGTGCCAGCAGTGCGATTCAGGGGGGGACCCAGTACTTC.

This clonotype was found a few times. The DNA for the CDR3 is TGTGCCACCAGCAGTGGCCAGACTGGTCCGCTCCGAAGGCAAGAGACCCAGTACTTC. Amino acid sequence: CATSSGQTGPLRRQETQYF. V and J are TRBV15 and TRBJ2-5, with D unclear. Germline CDR1 reads LNHNV; CDR2 reads YYDKDF (reference sequence). The CDR3 is 19 residues long. Between the trimmed V and J ends, which lost 3 bases and 2 bases, there was a span of 25 bases.

V usage is TRBV12-3 or TRBV12-4 and J usage is TRBJ2-7, with D possibly TRBD2 on 6 matching bases. This CDR3 is 11 amino acids long. Trimming left V 2 bases short and J 9 bases short, with 8 bases between. The CDR3 here is CASSLRGRQYF. The CDR3 nucleotides read TGTGCCAGCAGTTTACGGGGGAGGCAGTACTTC.

This clonotype came up a few times. The chain joins TRBV7-2 to TRBJ1-3; weak D call: TRBD1 (6 bases). With 1 base removed from V and 2 bases from J, the gap between germline ends came to 15 bases. CDR1 is SGHTA, CDR2 FQGNSA, per germline. CDR3 length: 17 residues. The CDR3 reads CASSLGVWGRTGNTIYF. CDR3 DNA: TGTGCCAGCAGCTTAGGGGTCTGGGGGCGAACTGGAAACACCATATATTTT. Complete variable domain (other parts from reference TRBV7-2 and TRBJ1-3): GAGVSQSPSNKVTEKGKDVELRCDPISGHTALYWYRQSLGQGLEFLIYFQGNSAPDKSGLPSDRFSAERTGGSVSTLTIQRTQQEDSAVYLCASSLGVWGRTGNTIYFGEGSWLTVV.

The V and J genes are TRBV6-5 and TRBJ2-5; TRBD2 matches at 12 bases. From germline, CDR1 is MNHEY and CDR2 SVGAGI. The CDR3 covers 15 residues. With V trimmed by 6 bases and J by 4 bases, 6 bases remained unmatched. The CDR3 region is CASRRSSGGAETQYF. In nucleotides, the CDR3 is TGTGCCAGCAGAAGGTCTAGCGGGGGGGCAGAGACCCAGTACTTC.

CDR3 bases: TGTGCCAGCAGCCCGCGACTTAGGGGACCAGAGACCCAGTACTTC. Amino acids: CASSPRLRGPETQYF. The chain couples TRBV11-3 to TRBJ2-5, with D perhaps matching TRBD1 or TRBD2 (5 bases each). Trimming stripped 5 bases from V and 4 bases from J, with 17 bases between. CDR3 length: 15 residues. Germline values: CDR1 SGHNT, CDR2 YENEEA.

In DNA, the CDR3 is TGTGCTAGTGGGCCAACAGGGGGCGTTGCAGATACGCAGTATTTT. Its translation is CASGPTGGVADTQYF. The V gene is TRBV12-5, the J gene TRBJ2-3; TRBD1 matches at 9 bases. The CDR3 has 15 amino acids. Germline CDR1 and CDR2: LGHNT and FRNRAP. V was pared by 6 bases and J by 4 bases, with 8 bases of the junction left unmatched.

The table lists this clonotype with many counts. The chain combines TRBV6-2 or TRBV6-3 with TRBJ2-4; D perhaps matches TRBD1 (6 bases). Germline lookup yields CDR1 MNHEY and CDR2 SVGEGT. The CDR3 covers 12 residues. The V end was cut by 5 bases, the J end by 9 bases, with 11 bases between. CDR3 in DNA: TGTGCCAGCAGTCCACAGGGCCTCATTCAGTACTTC. Protein: CASSPQGLIQYF.

This clonotype was recorded many times. The CDR3 coding sequence is TGCGCCAGCAGCCAAGGGGGGAGGGCGGGGGGCTACAATGAGCAGTTCTTC. Translated: CASSQGGRAGGYNEQFF. This sequence joins TRBV4-3 and TRBJ2-1, with 8 bases matching TRBD2. The trim removed 1 base at V and 3 bases at J, leaving 8 bases unmatched. The V gene's germline CDR1 is LGHNA and CDR2 YSLEER. The CDR3 is 17 amino acids.

The CDR3 region is CAKTGTANTGELFF. Here the CDR3 DNA reads TGTGCCAAAACCGGGACTGCGAACACCGGGGAGCTGTTTTTT. The rearrangement uses TRBV7-9 and TRBJ2-2; maybe TRBD2 (6 bases). This CDR3 has 14 residues. In germline, CDR1 is SEHNR, CDR2 FQNEAQ (reference sequence). Between the trimmed V and J ends, which lost 10 bases and 0 bases, there was a span of 12 bases.

This clonotype has only a few counts. The chain couples TRBV4-2 to TRBJ2-5; D is possibly TRBD2 (6 bases). The CDR3 runs 13 residues. Germline V gene lookup returns CDR1 LGHNA and CDR2 YNFKEQ. V was shortened by 6 bases and J by 7 bases, with 15 bases between the two germline ends. CDR3 coding DNA: TGTGCCAGCAGTCGAGGACCGGAGGGGACCCAGTACTTC. As protein: CASSRGPEGTQYF.

This clonotype showed up just a few times. This chain joins TRBV5-1 and TRBJ2-5; a possible D gene is TRBD2 (6 bases). The germline CDR1 and CDR2 sequences are SGHRS and YFSETQ. CDR3 length: 13 residues. Trimming took 7 bases from V and 1 from J, leaving 11 bases between them. CDR3 region: CASGAGSQETQYF. The CDR3 nucleotides are TGCGCCAGCGGGGCGGGGAGCCAAGAGACCCAGTACTTC.

The V and J genes are TRBV20-1 and TRBJ2-7; TRBD1 might be the D (5 bases). The length of the CDR3 is 14 residues. The germline CDR1 and CDR2 sequences are DFQATT and SNEGSKA (reference sequence). V gave up 3 bases and J gave up 3 bases, with 15 bases separating them. CDR3 sequence reads: CSARWGRGHYEQYF. For the CDR3, the DNA is TGCAGTGCTAGGTGGGGCCGTGGGCACTACGAGCAGTACTTC.